This TCR beta chain is from a study of breast tumors, draining lymph nodes, adjacent tissues (dated by TCRdb to 2015 to 2016). About the study as a whole: Breast cancer patients provided tumor, adjacent nontumor tissue and axillary lymph nodes, and the study compared the TCR beta repertoires across these three sources. In human breast cancer, the study set out to evaluate how tumor, surrounding tissue and draining lymph node repertoires relate to one another and whether T cells may move between these sites.

Taken from the germline V gene, the CDR1 and CDR2 loops are SGHRS and YFSETQ. From the cysteine through the phenylalanine, the CDR3 covers 14 amino acids. Here the CDR3 DNA is all that survives: 42 bases in frame from base 1. V loses 4 bases of germline sequence and J loses 4 bases, and the interval between the two ends is 11 bases. This clonotype was counted ten times or more. No cognate antigen has been identified for it. Base-call qualities are not available, and no considerably larger clone is one nucleotide away. The lymph node samples were taken from the axillary draining lymph nodes of breast cancer patients. General findings and caveats noted by the study authors: Tumor and nontumor tissue repertoires were significantly more similar in luminal-like than in basal-like breast cancer. Tumor T-cell repertoires showed less diversity than lymph node repertoires and more diversity than nontumor tissue repertoires, and tumor T-cell repertoires showed preferential V and J gene usage. The study presented the conclusion that tumor T cells originate in lymph nodes as consistent with a hypothesis, not as something directly demonstrated. The data were judged consistent with most tumor T cells deriving from the lymph node and then expanding within tumor tissue.

The instrument was an Illumina HiSeq 2000. Multiplex PCR amplification was used to generate the TCR beta chain libraries. The amplified TCR beta chain products were analyzed by high-throughput sequencing. Using fastp at Q25 and MiXCR, TCRdb reprocessed the public reads and kept productive beta chains. CDR3 protein sequences are deduplicated, and each keeps its most common genes and DNA. A total of some 170,000 distinct CDR3 sequences appear in this sample, around 33% of them only once. About 3.8% of the sample lies in the top ten. Sequenced sample: axillary lymph node tissue. This clonotype was obtained from a female donor with breast cancer. Some clones in this sample may be carry-over from other donors' samples. The receptor chain draws on TRBV5-1 and TRBJ1-4; no D gene can be assigned with confidence. The bases are TGCGCCAGCAGCGCCGGACGGAATAATGAAAAACTGTTTTTT. This gives the protein CASSAGRNNEKLFF.